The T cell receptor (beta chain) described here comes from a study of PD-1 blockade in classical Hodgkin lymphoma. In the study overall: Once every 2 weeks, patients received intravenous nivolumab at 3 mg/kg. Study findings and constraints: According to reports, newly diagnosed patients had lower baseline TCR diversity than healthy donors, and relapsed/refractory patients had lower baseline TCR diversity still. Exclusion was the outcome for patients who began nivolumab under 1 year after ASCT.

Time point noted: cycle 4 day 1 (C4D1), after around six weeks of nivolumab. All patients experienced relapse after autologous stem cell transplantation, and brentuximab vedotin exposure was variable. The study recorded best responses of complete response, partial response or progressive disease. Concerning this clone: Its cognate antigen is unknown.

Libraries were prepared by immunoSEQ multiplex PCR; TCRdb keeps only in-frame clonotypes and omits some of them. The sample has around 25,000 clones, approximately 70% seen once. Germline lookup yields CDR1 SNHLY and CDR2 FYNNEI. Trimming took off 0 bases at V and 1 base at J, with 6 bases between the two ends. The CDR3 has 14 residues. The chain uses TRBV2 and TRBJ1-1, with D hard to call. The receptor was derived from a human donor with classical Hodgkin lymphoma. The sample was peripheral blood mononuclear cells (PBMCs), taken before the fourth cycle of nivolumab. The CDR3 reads CASSEALQNTEAFF. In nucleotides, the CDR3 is TGTGCCAGCAGTGAAGCGCTGCAGAACACTGAAGCTTTCTTT.